The source of this T cell receptor beta chain is a study of blood T cell repertoires in COVID-19. Study information: The samples span acute and convalescent COVID-19 from the United States, Italy and Spain. In each case, the material was cDNA or gDNA derived from T cells, B-cell-depleted T cells, or PBMCs.

In germline, CDR1 is MNHEY, CDR2 SMNVEV (reference sequence). V gave up 5 bases and J gave up 3 bases, with 13 bases separating them. The CDR3 is 14 residues long. Per the original methods: The assay estimated nucleated cells by amplifying reference gene primers. The table came from immunoSEQ multiplex PCR; TCRdb's copy has only in-frame clones and leaves some out. The DNA was the basis for D and trimming; V, J and clone size are from that table. The profile shows around 80,000 clones, around 83% of them singletons. Sequencing was done on a sample of peripheral blood. The J gene is TRBJ2-5, the V gene TRBV27; TRBD2 is a possible D gene (5 bases). The TCR originated in a human donor in a cohort sampled during active COVID-19. DNA of the CDR3: TGTGCCAGCAGTCGCGGGTACGATAAAGAGACCCAGTACTTC. Protein product: CASSRGYDKETQYF.